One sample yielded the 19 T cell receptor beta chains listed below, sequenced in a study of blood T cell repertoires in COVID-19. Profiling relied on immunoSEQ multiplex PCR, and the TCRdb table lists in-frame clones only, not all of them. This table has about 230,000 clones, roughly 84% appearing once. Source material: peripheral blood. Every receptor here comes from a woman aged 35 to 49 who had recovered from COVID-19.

The CDR3 here is CASSFRQAGTEAFF. The CDR3 bases are TGTGCCAGCAGTTTTAGACAGGCAGGCACTGAAGCTTTCTTT. The chain employs TRBV7-2 and TRBJ1-1; weak D call: TRBD1 (6 bases). From germline, CDR1 is SGHTA and CDR2 FQGNSA. V was clipped by 6 bases and J by 4 bases, with 15 bases between them. The CDR3 covers 14 residues.

CDR3 sequence: CASSLQMTGSSYNSPLHF. The CDR3 DNA sequence: TGTGCCAGCAGTCTACAGATGACAGGGAGCTCCTATAATTCACCCCTCCACTTT. V is TRBV27 and J is TRBJ1-6; TRBD1 matches 7 bases. Trimming removed 5 bases from V and 0 bases from J; junction bases left unmatched: 10. The length of the CDR3 is 18 residues. Looked up from germline, CDR1 is MNHEY and CDR2 is SMNVEV (reference sequence).

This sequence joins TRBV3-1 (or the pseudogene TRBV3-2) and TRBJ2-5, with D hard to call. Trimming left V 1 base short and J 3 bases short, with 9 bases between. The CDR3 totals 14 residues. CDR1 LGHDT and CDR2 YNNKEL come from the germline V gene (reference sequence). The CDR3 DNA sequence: TGTGCCAGCAGCCAAGCCGGAGTCGAAGAGACCCAGTACTTC. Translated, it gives CASSQAGVEETQYF.

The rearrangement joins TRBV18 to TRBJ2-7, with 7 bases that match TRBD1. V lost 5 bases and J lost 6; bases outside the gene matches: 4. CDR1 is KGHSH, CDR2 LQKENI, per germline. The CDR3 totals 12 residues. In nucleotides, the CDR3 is TGTGCCAGCTCAGGACAGGACGTCGAGCAGTACTTC. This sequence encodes CASSGQDVEQYF.

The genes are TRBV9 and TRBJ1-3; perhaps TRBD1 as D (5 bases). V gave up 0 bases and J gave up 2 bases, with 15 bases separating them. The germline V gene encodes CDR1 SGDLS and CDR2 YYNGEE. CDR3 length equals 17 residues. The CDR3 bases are TGTGCCAGCAGCGTAGACGGGAGGGGTGACACTGGAAACACCATATATTTT. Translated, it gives CASSVDGRGDTGNTIYF.

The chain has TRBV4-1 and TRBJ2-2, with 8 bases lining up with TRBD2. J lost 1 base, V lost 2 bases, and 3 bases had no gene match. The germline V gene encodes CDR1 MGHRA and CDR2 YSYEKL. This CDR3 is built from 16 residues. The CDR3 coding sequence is TGCGCCAGCAGCCAATCGGGACTAGAGAACACCGGGGAGCTGTTTTTT. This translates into CASSQSGLENTGELFF.

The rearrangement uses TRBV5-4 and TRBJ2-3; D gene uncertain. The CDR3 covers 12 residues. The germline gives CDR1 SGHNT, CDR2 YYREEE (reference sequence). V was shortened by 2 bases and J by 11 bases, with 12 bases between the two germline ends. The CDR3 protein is CASSLDWMVQYF. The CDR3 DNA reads TGTGCCAGCAGCTTAGACTGGATGGTGCAGTATTTT. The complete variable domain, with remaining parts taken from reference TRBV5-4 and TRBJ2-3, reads ETGVTQSPTHLIKTRGQQVTLRCSSQSGHNTVSWYQQALGQGPQFIFQYYREEENGRGNFPPRFSGLQFPNYSSELNVNALELDDSALYLCASSLDWMVQYFGPGTRLTVL.

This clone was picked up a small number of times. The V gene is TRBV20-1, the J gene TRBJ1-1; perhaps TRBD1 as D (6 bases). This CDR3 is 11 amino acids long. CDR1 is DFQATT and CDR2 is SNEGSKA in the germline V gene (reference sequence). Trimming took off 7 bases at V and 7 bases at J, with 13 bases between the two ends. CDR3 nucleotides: TGCAGTGTGGGACGAGGGGGTGAAGCTTTCTTT. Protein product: CSVGRGGEAFF.

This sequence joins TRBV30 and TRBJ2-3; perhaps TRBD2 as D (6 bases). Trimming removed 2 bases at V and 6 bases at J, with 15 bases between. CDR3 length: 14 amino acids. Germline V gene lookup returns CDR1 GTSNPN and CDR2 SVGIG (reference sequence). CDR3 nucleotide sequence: TGTGCCTGGAGTCGTCTTTCGGAGGGGGATACGCAGTATTTT. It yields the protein CAWSRLSEGDTQYF. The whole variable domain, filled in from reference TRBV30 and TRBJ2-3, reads SQTIHQWPATLVQPVGSPLSLECTVEGTSNPNLYWYRQAAGRGLQLLFYSVGIGQISSEVPQNLSASRPQDRQFILSSKKLLLSDSGFYLCAWSRLSEGDTQYFGPGTRLTVL.

The CDR3 sequence is CATSDVTGPQETQYF. CDR3 bases: TGTGCCACCAGTGATGTGACAGGTCCCCAAGAGACCCAGTACTTC. V and J are TRBV24-1 and TRBJ2-5, with D perhaps matching TRBD1 (6 bases). Trimming shortened V by 3 bases and J by 1 base, and 11 bases separated the two germline ends. The germline V gene has CDR1 KGHDR and CDR2 SFDVKD. There are 15 residues in the CDR3.

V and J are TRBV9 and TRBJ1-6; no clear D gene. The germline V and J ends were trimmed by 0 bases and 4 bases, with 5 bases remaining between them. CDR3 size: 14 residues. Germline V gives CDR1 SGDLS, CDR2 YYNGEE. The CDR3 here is CASSVDQYNSPLHF. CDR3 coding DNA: TGTGCCAGCAGCGTAGATCAGTATAATTCACCCCTCCACTTT.

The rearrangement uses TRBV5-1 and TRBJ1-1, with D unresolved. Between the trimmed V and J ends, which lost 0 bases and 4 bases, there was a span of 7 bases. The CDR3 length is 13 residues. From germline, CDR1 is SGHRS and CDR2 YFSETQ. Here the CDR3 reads CASSLGPGTEAFF. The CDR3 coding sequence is TGCGCCAGCAGCTTGGGTCCCGGCACTGAAGCTTTCTTT. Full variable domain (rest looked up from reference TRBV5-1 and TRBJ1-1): KAGVTQTPRYLIKTRGQQVTLSCSPISGHRSVSWYQQTPGQGLQFLFEYFSETQRNKGNFPGRFSGRQFSNSRSEMNVSTLELGDSALYLCASSLGPGTEAFFGQGTRLTVV.

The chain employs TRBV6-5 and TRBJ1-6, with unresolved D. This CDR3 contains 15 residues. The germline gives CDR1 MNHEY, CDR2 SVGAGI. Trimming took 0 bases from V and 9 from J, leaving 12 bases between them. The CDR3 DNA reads TGTGCCAGCAGTTACTCGAGGCTCTCCCGTTCACCCCTCCACTTT. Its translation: CASSYSRLSRSPLHF.

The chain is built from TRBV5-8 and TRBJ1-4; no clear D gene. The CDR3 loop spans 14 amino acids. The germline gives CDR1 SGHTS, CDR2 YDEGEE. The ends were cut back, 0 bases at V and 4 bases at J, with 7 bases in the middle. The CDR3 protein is CASSLEWLNEKLFF. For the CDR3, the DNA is TGTGCCAGCAGCTTGGAATGGCTTAATGAAAAACTGTTTTTT.

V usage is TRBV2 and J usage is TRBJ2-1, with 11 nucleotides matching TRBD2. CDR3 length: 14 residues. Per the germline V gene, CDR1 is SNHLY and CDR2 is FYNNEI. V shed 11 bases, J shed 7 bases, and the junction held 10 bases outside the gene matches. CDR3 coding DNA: TGTGCCTGCCTACGTCTAGCGGGGGGAAATGAGCAGTTCTTC. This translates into CACLRLAGGNEQFF.

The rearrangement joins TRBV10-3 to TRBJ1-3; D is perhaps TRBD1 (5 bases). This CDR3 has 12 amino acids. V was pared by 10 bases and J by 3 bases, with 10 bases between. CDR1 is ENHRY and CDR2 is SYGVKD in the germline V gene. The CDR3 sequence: CASSDSGNTIYF. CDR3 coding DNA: TGTGCCAGCTCCGACAGTGGAAACACCATATATTTT.

The CDR3 here is CASSLTVGGNEQFF. CDR3 coding DNA: TGTGCCAGCAGCTTGACAGTGGGGGGGAATGAGCAGTTCTTC. This chain joins TRBV11-2 and TRBJ2-1; 7 nucleotides match TRBD2. Per the germline V gene, CDR1 is SGHAT and CDR2 is FQNNGV. The CDR3 length is 14 residues. The V gene end was trimmed by 3 bases and the J gene end by 7 bases; junction bases not matched to a gene: 6. The variable domain in full, with the rest retrieved from reference TRBV11-2 and TRBJ2-1, is EAGVAQSPRYKIIEKRQSVAFWCNPISGHATLYWYQQILGQGPKLLIQFQNNGVVDDSQLPKDRFSAERLKGVDSTLKIQPAKLEDSAVYLCASSLTVGGNEQFFGPGTRLTVL.

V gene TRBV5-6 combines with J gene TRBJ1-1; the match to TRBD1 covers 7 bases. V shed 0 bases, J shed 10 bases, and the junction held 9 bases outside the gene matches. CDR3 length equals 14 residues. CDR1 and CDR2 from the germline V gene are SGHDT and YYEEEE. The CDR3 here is CASSLEGAGQVAFF. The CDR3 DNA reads TGTGCCAGCAGCTTGGAGGGTGCTGGACAGGTAGCTTTCTTT.

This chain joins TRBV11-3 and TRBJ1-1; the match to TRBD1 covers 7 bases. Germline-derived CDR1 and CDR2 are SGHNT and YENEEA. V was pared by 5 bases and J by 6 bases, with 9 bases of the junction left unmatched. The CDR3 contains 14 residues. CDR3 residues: CASSKSEGASEAFF. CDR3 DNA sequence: TGTGCCAGCAGCAAGTCGGAGGGGGCTTCTGAAGCTTTCTTT.